The T cell receptor beta chain described here comes from a study of blood T cell repertoires in COVID-19. Produced via immunoSEQ multiplex PCR; TCRdb's table is partial and in-frame only. The table has more than 75,000 clones, more than 65% seen once. There are 15 residues in the CDR3. V was cut by 0 bases and J by 1 base, with 9 bases left in between. CDR1 and CDR2 (germline): LGHNA, YSLEER. Sequenced input: peripheral blood. This sequence joins TRBV4-3 and TRBJ1-1; D is unclear. This sequence was found in a man aged 55-75 years with acute or convalescent COVID-19. CDR3 in amino acids: CASSQDFPRNTEAFF. CDR3 in DNA: TGCGCCAGCAGCCAAGATTTCCCGAGGAACACTGAAGCTTTCTTT.